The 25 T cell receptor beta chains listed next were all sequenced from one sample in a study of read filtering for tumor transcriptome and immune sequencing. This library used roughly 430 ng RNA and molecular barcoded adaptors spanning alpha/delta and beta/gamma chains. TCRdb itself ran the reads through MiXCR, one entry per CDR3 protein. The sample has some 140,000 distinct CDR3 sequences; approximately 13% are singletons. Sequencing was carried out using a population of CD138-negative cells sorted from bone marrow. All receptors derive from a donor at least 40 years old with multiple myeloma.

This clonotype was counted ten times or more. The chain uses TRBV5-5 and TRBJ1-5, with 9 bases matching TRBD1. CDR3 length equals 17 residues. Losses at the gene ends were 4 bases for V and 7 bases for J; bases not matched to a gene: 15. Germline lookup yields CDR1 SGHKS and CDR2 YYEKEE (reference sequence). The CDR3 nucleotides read TGTGCCAGCAGCCCTGGGACAGGGAGGGGATGGGGCCAGCCCCAGCATTTT. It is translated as CASSPGTGRGWGQPQHF.

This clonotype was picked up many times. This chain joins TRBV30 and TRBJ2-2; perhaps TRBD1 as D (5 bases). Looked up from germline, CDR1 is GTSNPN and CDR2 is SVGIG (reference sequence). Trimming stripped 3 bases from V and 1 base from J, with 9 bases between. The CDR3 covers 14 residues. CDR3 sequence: CAWSRQMNTGELFF. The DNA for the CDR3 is TGTGCCTGGAGCCGACAGATGAACACCGGGGAGCTGTTTTTT.

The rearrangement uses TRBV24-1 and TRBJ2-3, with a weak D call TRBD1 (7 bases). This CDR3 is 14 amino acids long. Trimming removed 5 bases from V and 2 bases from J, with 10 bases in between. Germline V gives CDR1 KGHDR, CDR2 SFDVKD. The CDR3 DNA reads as TGTGCCACCAGTGGCGGGACAGCCACAGATACGCAGTATTTT. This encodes CATSGGTATDTQYF.

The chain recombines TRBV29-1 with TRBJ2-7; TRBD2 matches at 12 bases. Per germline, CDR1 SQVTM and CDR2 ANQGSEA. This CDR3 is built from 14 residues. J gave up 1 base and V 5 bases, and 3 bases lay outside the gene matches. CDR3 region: CSVFGLAGSYEQYF. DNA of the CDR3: TGCAGCGTTTTCGGACTAGCGGGGTCCTACGAGCAGTACTTC.

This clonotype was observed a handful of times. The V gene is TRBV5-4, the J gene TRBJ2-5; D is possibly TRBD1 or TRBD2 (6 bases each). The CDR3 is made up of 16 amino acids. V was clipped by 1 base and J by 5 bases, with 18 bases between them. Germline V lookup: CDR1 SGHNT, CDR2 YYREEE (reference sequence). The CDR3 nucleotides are TGTGCCAGCAGCTTGAGGAGTGGACAAGGGGGGGAGACCCAGTACTTC. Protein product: CASSLRSGQGGETQYF.

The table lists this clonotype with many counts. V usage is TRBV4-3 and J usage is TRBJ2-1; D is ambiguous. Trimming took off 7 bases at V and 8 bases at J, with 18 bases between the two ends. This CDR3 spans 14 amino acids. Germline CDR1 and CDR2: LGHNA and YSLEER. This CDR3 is CASTTTTTWDEQFF. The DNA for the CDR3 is TGCGCCAGCACTACAACCACTACGTGGGATGAGCAGTTCTTC.

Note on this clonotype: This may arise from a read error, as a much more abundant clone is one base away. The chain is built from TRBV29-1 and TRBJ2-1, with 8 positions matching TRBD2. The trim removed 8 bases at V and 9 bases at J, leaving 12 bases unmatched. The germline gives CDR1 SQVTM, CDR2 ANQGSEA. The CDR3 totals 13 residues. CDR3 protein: CSSSRLANSEQFF. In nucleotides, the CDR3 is TGCAGCTCATCGAGACTAGCGAATAGTGAGCAGTTCTTC.

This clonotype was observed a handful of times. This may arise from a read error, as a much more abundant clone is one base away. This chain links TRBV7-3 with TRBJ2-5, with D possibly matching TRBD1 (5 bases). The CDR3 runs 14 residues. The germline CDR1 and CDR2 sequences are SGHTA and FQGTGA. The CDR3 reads CASSLRGREEPQYF. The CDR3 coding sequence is TGTGCCAGCAGCTTACGTGGCAGGGAAGAGCCCCAGTACTTC.

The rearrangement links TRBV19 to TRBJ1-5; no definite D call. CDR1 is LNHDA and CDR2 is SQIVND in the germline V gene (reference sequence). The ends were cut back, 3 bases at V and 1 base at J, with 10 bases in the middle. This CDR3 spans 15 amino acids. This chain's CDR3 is CASSIPVLSNQPQHF. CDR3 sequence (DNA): TGTGCCAGTAGTATCCCAGTTTTGAGCAATCAGCCCCAGCATTTT.

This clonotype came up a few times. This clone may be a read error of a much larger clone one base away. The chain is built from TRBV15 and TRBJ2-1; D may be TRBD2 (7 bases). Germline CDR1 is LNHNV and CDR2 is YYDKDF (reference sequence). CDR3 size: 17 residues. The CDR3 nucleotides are TGTGCCACCAGCAGATTCCGGGGGGCTGGCTCCTGCAATGAGCAGTTCTTC. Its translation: CATSRFRGAGSCNEQFF.

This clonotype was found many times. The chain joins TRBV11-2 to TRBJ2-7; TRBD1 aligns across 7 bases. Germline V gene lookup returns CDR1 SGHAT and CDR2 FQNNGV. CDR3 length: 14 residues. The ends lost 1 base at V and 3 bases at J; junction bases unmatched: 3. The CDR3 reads CASSLGGQLYEQYF. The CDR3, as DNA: TGTGCCAGCAGCTTAGGGGGACAGCTCTACGAGCAGTACTTC.

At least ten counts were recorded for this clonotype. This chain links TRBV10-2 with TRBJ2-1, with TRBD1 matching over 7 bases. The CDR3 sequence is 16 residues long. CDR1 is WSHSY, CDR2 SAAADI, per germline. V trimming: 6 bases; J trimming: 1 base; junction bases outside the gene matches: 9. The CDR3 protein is CASRDRRNPSYNEQFF. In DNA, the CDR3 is TGCGCCAGCAGGGACAGGAGGAACCCGTCCTACAATGAGCAGTTCTTC.

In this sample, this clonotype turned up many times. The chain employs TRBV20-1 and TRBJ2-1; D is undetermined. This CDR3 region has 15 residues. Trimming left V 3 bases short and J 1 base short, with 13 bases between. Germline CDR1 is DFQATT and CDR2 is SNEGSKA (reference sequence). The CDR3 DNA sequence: TGCAGTGCTAGGCCTCGAGGTGGTTCCTACAATGAGCAGTTCTTC. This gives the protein CSARPRGGSYNEQFF.

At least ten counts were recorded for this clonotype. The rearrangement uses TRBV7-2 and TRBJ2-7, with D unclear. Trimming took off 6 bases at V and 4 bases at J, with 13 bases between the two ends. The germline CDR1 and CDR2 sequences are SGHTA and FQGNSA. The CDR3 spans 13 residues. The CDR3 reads CASSEAYGYEQYF. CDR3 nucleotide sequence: TGTGCCAGCAGTGAAGCCTATGGATACGAGCAGTACTTC.

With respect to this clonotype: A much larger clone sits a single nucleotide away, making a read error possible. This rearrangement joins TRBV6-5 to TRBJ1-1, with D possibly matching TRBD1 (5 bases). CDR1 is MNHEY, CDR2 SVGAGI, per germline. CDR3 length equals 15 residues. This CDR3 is CASSYYGMVGTEALF. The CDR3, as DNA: TGTGCCAGCAGTTACTACGGGATGGTAGGGACTGAAGCTCTCTTT.

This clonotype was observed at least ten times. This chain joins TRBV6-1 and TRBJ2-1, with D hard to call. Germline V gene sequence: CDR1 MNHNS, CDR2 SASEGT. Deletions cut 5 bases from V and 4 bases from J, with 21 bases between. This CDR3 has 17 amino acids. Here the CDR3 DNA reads TGTGCCAGCAGTTCAGTTTCCACTCGAATACCTTACAATGAGCAGTTCTTC. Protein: CASSSVSTRIPYNEQFF.

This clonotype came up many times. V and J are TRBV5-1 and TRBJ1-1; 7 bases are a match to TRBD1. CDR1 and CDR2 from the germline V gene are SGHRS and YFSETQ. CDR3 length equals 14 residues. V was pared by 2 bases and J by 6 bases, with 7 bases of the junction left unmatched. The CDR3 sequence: CASSLTGASAEAFF. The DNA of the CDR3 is TGCGCCAGCAGCTTAACAGGGGCATCTGCTGAAGCTTTCTTT.

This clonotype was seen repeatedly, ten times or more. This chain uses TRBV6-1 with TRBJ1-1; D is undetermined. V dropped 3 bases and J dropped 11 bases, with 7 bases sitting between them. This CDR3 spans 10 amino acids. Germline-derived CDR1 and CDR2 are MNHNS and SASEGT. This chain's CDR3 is CASSEVIAFF. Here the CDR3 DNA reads TGTGCCAGCAGTGAGGTTATTGCTTTCTTT.

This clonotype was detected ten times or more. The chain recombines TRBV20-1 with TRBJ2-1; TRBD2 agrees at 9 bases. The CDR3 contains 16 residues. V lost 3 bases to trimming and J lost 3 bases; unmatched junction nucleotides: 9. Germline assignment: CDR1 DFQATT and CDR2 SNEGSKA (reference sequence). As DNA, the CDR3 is TGCAGTGCTAGTGCTCGGGGGCGGGGGGGCTACAATGAGCAGTTCTTC. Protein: CSASARGRGGYNEQFF.

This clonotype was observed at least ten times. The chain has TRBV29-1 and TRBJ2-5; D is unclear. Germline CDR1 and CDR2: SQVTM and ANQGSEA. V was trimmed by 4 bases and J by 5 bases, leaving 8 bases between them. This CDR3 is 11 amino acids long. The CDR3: CSVGTGETQYF. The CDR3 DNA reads TGCAGCGTTGGGACCGGGGAGACCCAGTACTTC.

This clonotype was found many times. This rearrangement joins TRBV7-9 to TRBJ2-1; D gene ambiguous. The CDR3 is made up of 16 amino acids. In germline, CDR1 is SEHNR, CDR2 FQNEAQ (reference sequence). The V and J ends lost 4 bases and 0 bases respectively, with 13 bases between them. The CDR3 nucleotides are TGTGCCAGCAGCTCCTTCCTAGATAGCTCCTACAATGAGCAGTTCTTC. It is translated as CASSSFLDSSYNEQFF.

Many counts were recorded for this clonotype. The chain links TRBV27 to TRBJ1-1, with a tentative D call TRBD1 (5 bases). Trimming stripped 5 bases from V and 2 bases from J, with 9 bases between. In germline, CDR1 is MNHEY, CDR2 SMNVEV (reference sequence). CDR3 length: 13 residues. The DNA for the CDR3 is TGTGCCAGCAGTGGGACGGCTAACACTGAAGCTTTCTTT. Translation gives CASSGTANTEAFF.

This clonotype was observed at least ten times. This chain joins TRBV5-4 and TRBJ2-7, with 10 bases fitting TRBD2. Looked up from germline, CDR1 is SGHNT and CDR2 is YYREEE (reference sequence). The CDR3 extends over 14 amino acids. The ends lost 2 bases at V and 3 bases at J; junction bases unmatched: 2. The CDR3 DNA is TGTGCCAGCAGCTTTGGGACTAGCGTCTACGAGCAGTACTTC. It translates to CASSFGTSVYEQYF. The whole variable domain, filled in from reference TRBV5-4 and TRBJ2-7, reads ETGVTQSPTHLIKTRGQQVTLRCSSQSGHNTVSWYQQALGQGPQFIFQYYREEENGRGNFPPRFSGLQFPNYSSELNVNALELDDSALYLCASSFGTSVYEQYFGPGTRLTVT.

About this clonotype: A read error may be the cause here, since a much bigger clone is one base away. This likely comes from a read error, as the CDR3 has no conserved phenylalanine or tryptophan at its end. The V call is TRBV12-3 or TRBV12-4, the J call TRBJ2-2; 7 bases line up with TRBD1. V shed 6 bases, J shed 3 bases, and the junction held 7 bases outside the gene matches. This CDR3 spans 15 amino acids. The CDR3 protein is CASSHHRGDTGELFL. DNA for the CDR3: TGTGCCAGCAGCCATCACAGGGGCGACACCGGGGAGCTGTTTCTT.

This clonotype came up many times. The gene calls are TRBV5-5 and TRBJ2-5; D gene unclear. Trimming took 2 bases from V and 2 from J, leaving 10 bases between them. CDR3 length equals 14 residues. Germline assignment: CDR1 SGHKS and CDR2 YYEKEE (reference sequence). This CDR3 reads CASSFGAAQETQYF. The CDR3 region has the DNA TGTGCCAGCAGCTTCGGAGCAGCTCAAGAGACCCAGTACTTC.